This T cell receptor (beta chain) was observed in a study of blood T cell repertoires in COVID-19. This CDR3 spans 15 amino acids. After removal of 2 bases from V and 2 bases from J, the junction contained 6 bases not matched to a gene. CDR1 is SGDLS, CDR2 YYNGEE, per germline. The assay was immunoSEQ multiplex PCR, and TCRdb's table has in-frame clones only and misses some. The sample lists some 500,000 clones; roughly 90% were seen once. Participants reported their clinical history, and cohort assignment relied on those reports. V gene TRBV9 combines with J gene TRBJ2-7; 8 bases are shared with TRBD1. This sequence originates from a woman between 40 and 55 years old who had recovered from COVID-19. The specimen sequenced was PBMCs or T cells enriched from blood (not recorded which). CDR3 region: CASSVGTGETYEQYF. For the CDR3, the DNA is TGTGCCAGCAGCGTCGGGACAGGCGAGACCTACGAGCAGTACTTC.